These 30 T cell receptor beta chains were sequenced from one sample in a study of blood T cells in healthy people across ages. Together with a sample-barcoded 5' primer, a J-beta primer mix was included in a second PCR lasting about 7 to 11 cycles. MiXCR, run by TCRdb on the 5' RACE reads, gives a single entry per CDR3 protein. Counted here are roughly 830,000 distinct CDR3 sequences, 55% to 65% occurring once; the ten biggest clones make up 25% to 30%. The sample was blood. The receptors come from a man aged 25-45 years in good health.

The chain uses TRBV20-1 and TRBJ1-2; D is unclear. Trimming left V 3 bases short and J 0 bases short, with 8 bases between. The CDR3 spans 13 residues. CDR1 is DFQATT and CDR2 is SNEGSKA in the germline V gene (reference sequence). The CDR3 loop reads CSARTPSNYGYTF. Here the CDR3 DNA reads TGCAGTGCTAGGACACCTTCTAACTATGGCTACACCTTC.

The chain combines TRBV20-1 with TRBJ2-5; the D is unclear. Germline CDR1 and CDR2: DFQATT and SNEGSKA (reference sequence). Deletions cut 2 bases from V and 0 bases from J, with 4 bases between. The CDR3 extends over 12 amino acids. The CDR3, as DNA: TGCAGTGCTAGACCTCACCAAGAGACCCAGTACTTC. Amino acids: CSARPHQETQYF.

The chain is built from TRBV29-1 and TRBJ1-2; D ambiguous. The CDR3 loop spans 17 amino acids. Trimming shortened V by 0 bases and J by 0 bases, and 17 bases separated the two germline ends. Per germline, CDR1 SQVTM and CDR2 ANQGSEA. In DNA form, the CDR3 reads TGCAGCGTTGAAGATCCACACACTACAGTCGCTAACTATGGCTACACCTTC. Its protein is CSVEDPHTTVANYGYTF.

The chain combines TRBV14 with TRBJ2-1, with a possible D match to TRBD2 (5 bases). Germline lookup yields CDR1 SGHDN and CDR2 FVKESK. This CDR3 is 12 amino acids long. V was clipped by 3 bases and J by 9 bases, with 9 bases between them. The CDR3 spells CASSQGVFEQFF. The DNA for the CDR3 is TGTGCCAGCAGCCAGGGAGTTTTTGAGCAGTTCTTC. The whole variable domain, remainder taken from reference TRBV14 and TRBJ2-1, is EAGVTQFPSHSVIEKGQTVTLRCDPISGHDNLYWYRRVMGKEIKFLLHFVKESKQDESGMPNNRFLAERTGGTYSTLKVQPAELEDSGVYFCASSQGVFEQFFGPGTRLTVL.

The CDR3 sequence: CASSSTGFKVRGYTF. Written as DNA, the CDR3 is TGTGCCAGCAGTTCGACAGGGTTTAAGGTCAGAGGCTACACCTTC. The gene calls are TRBV12-3 or TRBV12-4 and TRBJ1-2; 7 bases are a match to TRBD1. CDR3 size: 15 residues. V lost 4 bases, J lost 8 bases, and 13 bases stayed unmatched.

The table lists this clonotype with a few counts. This chain connects TRBV12-5 to TRBJ1-2; D is perhaps TRBD1 (5 bases). Between the trimmed V and J ends, which lost 2 bases and 8 bases, there was a span of 9 bases. Germline V gene data show CDR1 as LGHNT and CDR2 as FRNRAP. CDR3 length: 12 residues. For the CDR3, the DNA is TGTGCTAGTGGTTTGAAGGGGCGCGGCTACACCTTC. This encodes CASGLKGRGYTF.

The genes are TRBV20-1 and TRBJ1-4; D gene ambiguous. CDR3 length: 15 residues. The ends were cut back, 4 bases at V and 4 bases at J, with 16 bases in the middle. Per germline, CDR1 DFQATT and CDR2 SNEGSKA (reference sequence). The CDR3 nucleotides read TGCAGTGCTACGCGCAGCGGGCAGCTTAATGAAAAACTGTTTTTT. As protein: CSATRSGQLNEKLFF.

This clonotype was counted only a few times. The chain couples TRBV4-1 to TRBJ1-4, with 9 positions matching TRBD1. The V and J ends lost 4 bases and 8 bases, in that order; junction bases with no gene match: 5. Per germline, CDR1 MGHRA and CDR2 YSYEKL. The length of the CDR3 is 14 residues. The CDR3 loop reads CASSPGQGYEKLFF. The CDR3 DNA reads as TGCGCCAGCAGCCCGGGACAGGGTTACGAAAAACTGTTTTTT.

The genes are TRBV20-1 and TRBJ2-5, with D unresolved. Germline V lookup: CDR1 DFQATT, CDR2 SNEGSKA (reference sequence). Trimming cost V 2 bases and J 2 bases, with 12 bases left between them. CDR3 size: 14 residues. The CDR3 region has the DNA TGCAGTGCTAGAAGTCTGACGGGTCAAGAGACCCAGTACTTC. Protein: CSARSLTGQETQYF.

The J gene is TRBJ1-4, the V gene TRBV4-2; tentatively, D is TRBD1 (5 bases). The CDR3 sequence is 15 residues long. Germline CDR1 is LGHNA and CDR2 is YNFKEQ. V was shortened by 4 bases and J by 8 bases, with 17 bases between the two germline ends. In nucleotides, the CDR3 is TGTGCCAGCAGCCCGGCGGCAGGGATAGGGGAAAAACTGTTTTTT. It encodes CASSPAAGIGEKLFF.

Remarks on this clonotype: A junction end diverges from the germline sequence, so it may reflect a read error. The CDR3 reads CASSRTSGGLDTLYF. As DNA, the CDR3 is TGTGCCAGCAGTCGGACTAGCGGGGGGTTAGATACGCTGTATTTT. The J gene is TRBJ2-3, the V gene TRBV12-3 or TRBV12-4, with 14 bases aligning to TRBD2. CDR3 length: 15 residues.

The chain carries TRBV5-5 and TRBJ1-2; D gene uncertain. In germline, CDR1 is SGHKS, CDR2 YYEKEE (reference sequence). The V end lost 6 bases, the J end lost 3 bases, and 6 bases lay between the germline ends. This CDR3 contains 11 residues. In DNA form, the CDR3 reads TGTGCCAGCACCCTTGACTATGGCTACACCTTC. Encoded protein: CASTLDYGYTF.

This chain links TRBV20-1 with TRBJ2-1; TRBD2 matches at 10 bases. Germline assignment: CDR1 DFQATT and CDR2 SNEGSKA (reference sequence). The CDR3 has 15 amino acids. Trimming took 3 bases from V and 4 from J; bases not matched to a gene: 6. The CDR3 loop reads CSASLAGDPYNEQFF. In DNA, the CDR3 is TGCAGTGCTAGCCTAGCGGGGGACCCATACAATGAGCAGTTCTTC.

This chain connects TRBV7-2 to TRBJ2-5; 13 nucleotides agree with TRBD2. The CDR3 totals 16 residues. V lost 5 bases and J lost 3; bases outside the gene matches: 6. Germline lookup yields CDR1 SGHTA and CDR2 FQGNSA. This CDR3 reads CASSRTSGSDKETQYF. In nucleotides, the CDR3 is TGTGCCAGCAGCCGGACTAGCGGGAGTGACAAAGAGACCCAGTACTTC.

This clonotype is a singleton in its sample. The chain links TRBV12-3 or TRBV12-4 to TRBJ2-1; TRBD2 matches at 9 bases. V dropped 2 bases and J dropped 3; count of bases not matched to a gene: 5. This CDR3 contains 16 residues. In DNA form, the CDR3 reads TGTGCCAGCAGTTTATGGAGCGGGGGGCTCTACAATGAGCAGTTCTTC. Protein product: CASSLWSGGLYNEQFF.

This clonotype was detected a few times. The rearrangement links TRBV7-2 to TRBJ2-7; D perhaps matches TRBD1 (6 bases). The CDR3 totals 15 residues. Trimming removed 6 bases from V and 3 bases from J, with 18 bases in between. In germline, CDR1 is SGHTA, CDR2 FQGNSA. In DNA, the CDR3 is TGTGCCAGCAGTCCGTACGTCACAGGGAACTACGAGCAGTACTTC. Protein product: CASSPYVTGNYEQYF.

The rearrangement links TRBV6-2 or TRBV6-3 to TRBJ2-7; no clear D. The CDR3 runs 13 residues. Between the trimmed V and J ends, which lost 2 bases and 3 bases, there was a span of 8 bases. Per the germline V gene, CDR1 is MNHEY and CDR2 is SVGEGT. DNA for the CDR3: TGTGCCAGCAGTTACCACCCTCACTACGAGCAGTACTTC. This encodes CASSYHPHYEQYF.

J is TRBJ2-2 and V is TRBV6-5, with TRBD2 as a possible D gene (6 bases). Trimming stripped 10 bases from V and 6 bases from J, with 24 bases between. There are 16 residues in the CDR3. Germline V gene sequence: CDR1 MNHEY, CDR2 SVGAGI. The CDR3 protein is CATLTLSDWGAGELFF. For the CDR3, the DNA is TGTGCCACCTTAACCCTTAGCGATTGGGGGGCCGGGGAGCTGTTTTTT.

The rearrangement uses TRBV7-2 and TRBJ1-5; 9 bases are a match to TRBD1. The CDR3 extends over 15 amino acids. After removal of 5 bases from V and 5 bases from J, the junction contained 7 bases not matched to a gene. Looked up from germline, CDR1 is SGHTA and CDR2 is FQGNSA. This CDR3 is CASSPSGTGYQPQHF. CDR3 sequence (DNA): TGTGCCAGCAGCCCGTCGGGGACAGGGTATCAGCCCCAGCATTTT. The entire variable domain, with the rest obtained from reference TRBV7-2 and TRBJ1-5, is as follows: GAGVSQSPSNKVTEKGKDVELRCDPISGHTALYWYRQSLGQGLEFLIYFQGNSAPDKSGLPSDRFSAERTGGSVSTLTIQRTQQEDSAVYLCASSPSGTGYQPQHFGDGTRLSIL.

This clonotype has a single count. This may stem from a read error, because a much larger clone lies one nucleotide away. V is TRBV10-3 and J is TRBJ2-1, with TRBD1 identical over 7 bases. CDR1 ENHRY and CDR2 SYGVKD come from the germline V gene. After removal of 10 bases from V and 4 bases from J, the junction contained 4 bases not matched to a gene. The CDR3 has 12 residues. In DNA form, the CDR3 reads TGTGCCACCGGGACAGAGTACAATGAGCAGTTCTTC. Translation gives CATGTEYNEQFF.

J is TRBJ2-3 and V is TRBV6-1, with 7 bases matching TRBD1. This CDR3 has 13 residues. The V and J ends lost 3 bases and 12 bases, in that order; junction bases with no gene match: 9. Germline assignment: CDR1 MNHNS and CDR2 SASEGT. CDR3 nucleotide sequence: TGTGCCAGCAGTGAGAACGACAGGGAAGCACAGTATTTT. It translates to CASSENDREAQYF.

This clonotype was seen a few times. The chain is built from TRBV10-3 and TRBJ2-7; the D gene is possibly TRBD2 (5 bases). This CDR3 spans 13 amino acids. Germline V gives CDR1 ENHRY, CDR2 SYGVKD. The ends were cut back, 7 bases at V and 0 bases at J, with 10 bases in the middle. For the CDR3, the DNA is TGTGCCATCAAAGCGGTTTACTCCTACGAGCAGTACTTC. This encodes CAIKAVYSYEQYF.

This rearrangement joins TRBV27 to TRBJ2-1; TRBD2 matches at 14 bases. The tail of the sequence fits TRBJ2-7 better, so the J call may be wrong. Germline CDR1 MNHEY, CDR2 SMNVEV (reference sequence). The CDR3 is 17 amino acids. In DNA form, the CDR3 reads TGTGCCAGCAGTACACCGGGACTAGCGGGGGCAAGAAAAGAGCAGTACTTC. It is translated as CASSTPGLAGARKEQYF.

The chain is built from TRBV29-1 and TRBJ2-5; D uncertain. CDR1 and CDR2 from the germline V gene are SQVTM and ANQGSEA. The CDR3 runs to 13 residues. Trimming stripped 6 bases from V and 1 base from J, with 12 bases between. The CDR3 loop reads CSVHRAPQETQYF. The CDR3 nucleotides read TGCAGCGTCCACAGAGCCCCCCAAGAGACCCAGTACTTC.

V and J are TRBV4-1 and TRBJ2-1; D not resolved. The ends were cut back, 1 base at V and 10 bases at J, with 11 bases in the middle. CDR1 and CDR2 from the germline V gene are MGHRA and YSYEKL. The CDR3 runs 13 residues. CDR3 nucleotides: TGCGCCAGCAGCCAAGCTTCTGCGACCGAGCAGTTCTTC. Translated: CASSQASATEQFF.

Written as DNA, the CDR3 is TGTGCCAGCAGTTTATCGAGCGGGGGGCGGAACATTCAGTACTTC. Translating it yields CASSLSSGGRNIQYF. V usage is TRBV27 and J usage is TRBJ2-4, with TRBD2 matching 9 bases. There are 15 residues in the CDR3. Per the germline V gene, CDR1 is MNHEY and CDR2 is SMNVEV (reference sequence). V shed 0 bases, J shed 7 bases, and the junction held 4 bases outside the gene matches.

There are a few counts of this clonotype. The V and J genes are TRBV4-3 and TRBJ1-2; D uncertain. Trimming cost V 0 bases and J 3 bases, with 20 bases left between them. The germline CDR1 and CDR2 sequences are LGHNA and YSLEER. This CDR3 is built from 18 residues. Written as DNA, the CDR3 is TGCGCCAGCAGCCAAGACTTGGGCGGAAGCCACTTAGACTATGGCTACACCTTC. It specifies CASSQDLGGSHLDYGYTF.

CDR3 nucleotide sequence: TGTGCCACCAGTTCGTTAAGTAGGGGGGCGGATGAGCAGTACTTC. Amino acid sequence: CATSSLSRGADEQYF. The chain joins TRBV24-1 to TRBJ2-7, with D perhaps given as TRBD1 or TRBD2 (6 bases each). Trimming took 6 bases from V and 7 from J, leaving 21 bases between them. The length of the CDR3 is 15 residues. Germline CDR1 KGHDR, CDR2 SFDVKD.

This CDR3 reads CASSLGVGGIPEGYTF. CDR3 DNA: TGCGCCAGCAGCTTGGGAGTAGGGGGGATCCCTGAGGGCTACACCTTC. The J gene is TRBJ1-2, the V gene TRBV5-1, with D possibly matching TRBD1 (6 bases). Germline CDR1 SGHRS, CDR2 YFSETQ. V was cut by 0 bases and J by 8 bases, with 20 bases left in between. The CDR3 is 16 amino acids.

This clonotype appeared a few times. The genes are TRBV11-2 and TRBJ2-1; 12 bases are shared with TRBD1. The trim removed 4 bases at V and 8 bases at J, leaving 12 bases unmatched. The CDR3 has 17 residues. Looked up from germline, CDR1 is SGHAT and CDR2 is FQNNGV. The CDR3, as DNA: TGTGCCAGCAGCTCCCTCGGAGTGGGACAGGGGGCGTATGAGCAGTTCTTC. Protein product: CASSSLGVGQGAYEQFF.